Presented here are 22 T cell receptor beta chains from one specimen sequenced in a study of T-cell memory formation after mild COVID-19. TCRdb called the 5' RACE reads again in MiXCR, with one record for every CDR3 protein. The table records around 250,000 distinct CDR3 sequences, about 16% of them present only once. The sequencing sample was made of PBMCs or a T cell subset sorted from them (not recorded which). These receptor sequences come from a man younger than 30 who had mild COVID-19 (a few samples of this study predate the infection). Cell type and time point are not known.

The chain couples TRBV10-3 to TRBJ1-3; D ambiguous. The CDR3 totals 13 residues. Germline values: CDR1 ENHRY, CDR2 SYGVKD. V gave up 10 bases and J gave up 7 bases, with 17 bases separating them. CDR3 amino acids: CATRPRIGNTIYF. The CDR3 bases are TGTGCCACCCGCCCAAGAATCGGGAACACCATATATTTT.

This clonotype turned up a few times. The gene calls are TRBV11-2 and TRBJ2-3, with 11 nucleotides matching TRBD2. CDR1 SGHAT and CDR2 FQNNGV come from the germline V gene. The CDR3 totals 20 residues. The V gene end was trimmed by 3 bases and the J gene end by 0 bases; junction bases not matched to a gene: 14. The CDR3 sequence: CASSFRLSPGLAESTDTQYF. The CDR3 DNA is TGTGCCAGCAGCTTCCGCCTTTCACCGGGACTAGCGGAGAGCACAGATACGCAGTATTTT.

Ten or more counts support this clonotype. The chain recombines TRBV5-5 with TRBJ2-3, with D perhaps matching TRBD2 (5 bases). CDR1 SGHKS and CDR2 YYEKEE come from the germline V gene (reference sequence). V shed 2 bases and J shed 6 bases, with 13 bases lying between them. The CDR3 runs to 14 residues. The CDR3 sequence is CASSLADGLDTQYF. CDR3 bases: TGTGCCAGCAGCTTAGCGGATGGATTGGATACGCAGTATTTT.

This clonotype was found a few times. This chain connects TRBV5-6 to TRBJ2-3; no definite D call. The germline CDR1 and CDR2 sequences are SGHDT and YYEEEE. V was cut by 0 bases and J by 4 bases, with 12 bases left in between. This CDR3 spans 15 amino acids. CDR3 nucleotides: TGTGCCAGCAGCTTGGGGGTCTCGGGTGCAGATACGCAGTATTTT. This encodes CASSLGVSGADTQYF.

This clonotype came up a few times. The rearrangement joins TRBV7-9 to TRBJ2-4; TRBD1 is a possible D gene (5 bases). The CDR3 consists of 16 residues. V lost 4 bases and J lost 0, with 13 bases in between. From germline, CDR1 is SEHNR and CDR2 FQNEAQ (reference sequence). CDR3: CASSSPGPLAKNIQYF. The CDR3 DNA sequence: TGTGCCAGCAGCTCCCCAGGGCCGCTAGCCAAAAACATTCAGTACTTC.

This clonotype was seen repeatedly, ten times or more. The chain carries TRBV7-8 and TRBJ2-4; unclear D gene. CDR3 size: 13 residues. V was pared by 5 bases and J by 4 bases, with 9 bases between. Germline CDR1 SGHVS, CDR2 FQNEAQ. The CDR3 protein is CASSPPAKNIQYF. The CDR3 nucleotides are TGTGCCAGCAGCCCCCCAGCTAAAAACATTCAGTACTTC.

This clonotype has at least ten counts. V usage is TRBV11-1 and J usage is TRBJ2-7; D is possibly TRBD2 (5 bases). The germline CDR1 and CDR2 sequences are SGHAT and FQDESV (reference sequence). CDR3 size: 13 residues. V lost 5 bases to trimming and J lost 2 bases, with 10 bases between them. The CDR3 DNA reads TGTGCCAGCAGCAGGTCCGGGACCTACGAGCAGTACTTC. Amino acid sequence: CASSRSGTYEQYF.

The genes are TRBV7-2 and TRBJ2-2; perhaps TRBD1 as D (5 bases). The CDR3 covers 14 residues. The germline V and J ends were trimmed by 5 bases and 7 bases, with 14 bases remaining between them. The germline gives CDR1 SGHTA, CDR2 FQGNSA. The CDR3 reads CASSPQIRGGELFF. In DNA, the CDR3 is TGTGCCAGCAGCCCACAGATTAGGGGCGGGGAGCTGTTTTTT.

This chain links TRBV11-2 with TRBJ2-3; TRBD2 is a possible D gene (5 bases). Germline lookup yields CDR1 SGHAT and CDR2 FQNNGV. The CDR3 contains 14 residues. The V and J ends lost 5 bases and 1 base respectively, with 10 bases between them. This chain's CDR3 is CASSTAAGTDTQYF. The CDR3 bases are TGTGCCAGCAGCACCGCAGCGGGCACAGATACGCAGTATTTT.

This clonotype was detected only a few times. The gene calls are TRBV5-1 and TRBJ2-5; D call uncertain. Germline-derived CDR1 and CDR2 are SGHRS and YFSETQ. V lost 3 bases to trimming and J lost 4 bases, with 19 bases between them. This CDR3 has 16 amino acids. The CDR3 coding sequence is TGCGCCAGCAGCTCGCTGGAACAGACATGGTTAGAGACCCAGTACTTC. This sequence encodes CASSSLEQTWLETQYF.

This clonotype came up once. The rearrangement links TRBV29-1 to TRBJ2-1; 8 nucleotides line up with TRBD1. The germline gives CDR1 SQVTM, CDR2 ANQGSEA. V lost 8 bases, J lost 14 bases, and 8 bases stayed unmatched. CDR3 length: 10 amino acids. The chain's CDR3 is CSCSTDREFF. In nucleotides, the CDR3 is TGCAGCTGTTCGACGGACAGGGAGTTCTTC.

The chain employs TRBV7-9 and TRBJ1-2; D unresolved. V was pared by 3 bases and J by 2 bases, with 4 bases between. Germline CDR1 and CDR2: SEHNR and FQNEAQ (reference sequence). The CDR3 consists of 12 residues. CDR3 coding DNA: TGTGCCAGCAGCTTTCAGAACTATGGCTACACCTTC. Its translation: CASSFQNYGYTF.

In its sample, this clonotype was seen a few times. The chain links TRBV7-9 to TRBJ1-1; no definite D call. The CDR3 consists of 13 residues. CDR1 and CDR2 (germline): SEHNR, FQNEAQ (reference sequence). Trimming removed 5 bases at V and 6 bases at J, with 13 bases between. The CDR3 DNA reads as TGTGCCAGCAGCACCCGGCCTGGGGCTGAAGCTTTCTTT. Translation: CASSTRPGAEAFF.

The chain links TRBV12-3 or TRBV12-4 to TRBJ2-1, with D perhaps TRBD1 or TRBD2 (5 bases each). Trimming pared 2 bases from V and 12 bases from J, leaving 11 bases between. The CDR3 extends over 12 amino acids. Written as DNA, the CDR3 is TGTGCCAGCAGTTTATCTCGGGACGCGCAGTTCTTC. Its protein product is CASSLSRDAQFF.

V gene TRBV29-1 combines with J gene TRBJ1-1; D is undetermined. V was trimmed by 4 bases and J by 1 base, leaving 10 bases between them. The germline CDR1 and CDR2 sequences are SQVTM and ANQGSEA. The CDR3 runs 13 residues. CDR3 residues: CSVVRSGNTEAFF. CDR3 sequence (DNA): TGCAGCGTTGTTCGTAGCGGGAACACTGAAGCTTTCTTT.

This chain links TRBV5-6 with TRBJ2-3, with 8 bases aligning to TRBD2. CDR3 length: 14 residues. V shed 4 bases and J 6 bases; nucleotides not matched to a gene: 7. CDR1 and CDR2 from the germline V gene are SGHDT and YYEEEE. CDR3 protein: CASSLRTSRDTQYF. The DNA for the CDR3 is TGTGCCAGCAGCCTCCGGACTAGCCGCGATACGCAGTATTTT.

In this sample, this clonotype turned up many times. This chain links TRBV7-3 with TRBJ2-5; 14 bases are a match to TRBD2. Germline CDR1 and CDR2: SGHTA and FQGTGA. The V and J ends lost 5 bases and 5 bases, in that order; junction bases with no gene match: 4. This CDR3 comprises 15 residues. CDR3 nucleotide sequence: TGTGCCAGCAGCAGACTAGCGGGGGGGCCGGAGACCCAGTACTTC. Translated, it gives CASSRLAGGPETQYF.

This clonotype was counted ten times or more. The V and J genes are TRBV9 and TRBJ2-4; TRBD2 matches 9 bases. The germline gives CDR1 SGDLS, CDR2 YYNGEE. This CDR3 contains 17 residues. The junction had 14 bases not matched to a gene; V was cut back by 2 bases and J by 8 bases. The CDR3 reads CASSVQPAGGPRDIQYF. For the CDR3, the DNA is TGTGCCAGCAGCGTCCAACCGGCGGGGGGGCCGAGGGACATTCAGTACTTC.

The rearrangement joins TRBV4-1 to TRBJ2-3; TRBD1 or TRBD2 may be the D gene (6 bases each). The V gene lost 3 bases and the J gene lost 3 bases, with 19 bases spanning the gap. Germline CDR1 and CDR2: MGHRA and YSYEKL. The CDR3 spans 17 residues. The DNA of the CDR3 is TGCGCCAGCAGCCAGGTGATACAGGGACTCGGAACAGATACGCAGTATTTT. This encodes CASSQVIQGLGTDTQYF.

This chain connects TRBV5-4 to TRBJ2-7, with D perhaps matching TRBD1 (6 bases). Trimming shortened V by 2 bases and J by 4 bases, and 10 bases separated the two germline ends. CDR3 length: 13 residues. Germline lookup yields CDR1 SGHNT and CDR2 YYREEE (reference sequence). The CDR3 DNA reads TGTGCCAGCAGCTTCCCGGACAGTTACGAGCAGTACTTC. This codes for CASSFPDSYEQYF.

This clonotype was seen a few times. This chain links TRBV6-2 or TRBV6-3 with TRBJ2-3; TRBD2 matches 8 bases. V lost 2 bases to trimming and J lost 3 bases; unmatched junction nucleotides: 10. The CDR3 runs to 17 residues. From germline, CDR1 is MNHEY and CDR2 SVGEGT. This chain's CDR3 is CASSYNPSGGRTDTQYF. CDR3 nucleotide sequence: TGTGCCAGCAGTTACAACCCGAGCGGGGGCCGAACAGATACGCAGTATTTT.

V gene TRBV2 combines with J gene TRBJ2-7, with D maybe TRBD1 (6 bases). CDR3 length equals 13 residues. Germline V gives CDR1 SNHLY, CDR2 FYNNEI. V gave up 6 bases and J gave up 0 bases, with 9 bases separating them. In DNA, the CDR3 is TGTGCCAGCAGAGGGGGTGCCTCCTACGAGCAGTACGTC. Its translation: CASRGGASYEQYV.